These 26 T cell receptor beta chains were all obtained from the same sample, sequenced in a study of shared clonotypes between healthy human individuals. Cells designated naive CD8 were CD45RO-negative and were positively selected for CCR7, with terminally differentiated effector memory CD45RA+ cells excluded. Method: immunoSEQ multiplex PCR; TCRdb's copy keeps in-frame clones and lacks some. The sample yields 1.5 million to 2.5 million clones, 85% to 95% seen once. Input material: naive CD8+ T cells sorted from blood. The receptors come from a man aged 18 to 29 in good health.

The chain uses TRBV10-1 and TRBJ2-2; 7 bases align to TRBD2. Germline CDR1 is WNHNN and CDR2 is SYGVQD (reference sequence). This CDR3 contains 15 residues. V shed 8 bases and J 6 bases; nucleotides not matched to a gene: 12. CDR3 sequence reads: CASSGRGRGAGELFF. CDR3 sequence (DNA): TGCGCCAGCTCTGGGCGCGGGAGAGGTGCCGGGGAGCTGTTTTTT.

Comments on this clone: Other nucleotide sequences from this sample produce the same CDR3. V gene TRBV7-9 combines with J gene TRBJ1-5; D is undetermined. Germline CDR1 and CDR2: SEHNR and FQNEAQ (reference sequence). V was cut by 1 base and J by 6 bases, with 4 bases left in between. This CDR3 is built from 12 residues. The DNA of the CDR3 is TGTGCCAGCAGCTTAGGGTCTCAGCCCCAGCATTTT. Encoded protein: CASSLGSQPQHF.

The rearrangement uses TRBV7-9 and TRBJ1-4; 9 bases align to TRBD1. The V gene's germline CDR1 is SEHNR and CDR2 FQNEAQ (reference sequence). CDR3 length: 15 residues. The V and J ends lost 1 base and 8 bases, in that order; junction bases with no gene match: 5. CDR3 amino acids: CASSLVTGGREKLFF. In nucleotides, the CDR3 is TGTGCCAGCAGCTTAGTCACAGGGGGCAGGGAAAAACTGTTTTTT.

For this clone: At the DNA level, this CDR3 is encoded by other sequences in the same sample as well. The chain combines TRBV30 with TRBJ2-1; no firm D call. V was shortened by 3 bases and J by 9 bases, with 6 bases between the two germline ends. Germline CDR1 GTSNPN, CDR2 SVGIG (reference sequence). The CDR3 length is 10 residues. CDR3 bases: TGTGCCTGGAGCGTCAGTGAGCAGTTCTTC. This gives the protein CAWSVSEQFF.

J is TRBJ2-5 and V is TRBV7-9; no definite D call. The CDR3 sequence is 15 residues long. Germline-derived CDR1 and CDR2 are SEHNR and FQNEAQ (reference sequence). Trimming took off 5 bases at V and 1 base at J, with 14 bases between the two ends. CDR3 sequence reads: CASSRVDVFQETQYF. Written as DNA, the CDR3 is TGTGCCAGCAGCCGTGTCGACGTGTTCCAAGAGACCCAGTACTTC.

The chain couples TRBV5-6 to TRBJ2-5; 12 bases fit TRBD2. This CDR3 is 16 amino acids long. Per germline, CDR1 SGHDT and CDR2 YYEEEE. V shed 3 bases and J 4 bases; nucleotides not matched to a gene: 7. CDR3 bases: TGTGCCAGCAGCTCAACAACTAGCGGGAGGTTAGAGACCCAGTACTTC. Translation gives CASSSTTSGRLETQYF.

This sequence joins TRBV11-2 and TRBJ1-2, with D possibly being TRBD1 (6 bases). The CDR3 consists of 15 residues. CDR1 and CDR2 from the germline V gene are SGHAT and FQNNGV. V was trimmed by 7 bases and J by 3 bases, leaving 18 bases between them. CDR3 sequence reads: CASNLVKRGDYGYTF. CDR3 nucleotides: TGTGCCAGCAACCTTGTGAAGAGGGGGGACTATGGCTACACCTTC. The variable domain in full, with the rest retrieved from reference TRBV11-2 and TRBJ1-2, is EAGVAQSPRYKIIEKRQSVAFWCNPISGHATLYWYQQILGQGPKLLIQFQNNGVVDDSQLPKDRFSAERLKGVDSTLKIQPAKLEDSAVYLCASNLVKRGDYGYTFGSGTRLTVV.

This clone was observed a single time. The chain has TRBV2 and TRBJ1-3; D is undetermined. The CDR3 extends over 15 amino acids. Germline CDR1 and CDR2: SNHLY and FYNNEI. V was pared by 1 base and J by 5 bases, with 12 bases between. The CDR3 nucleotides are TGTGCCAGCAGTGAAGGGCCCGGTGGCAGAAACACCATATATTTT. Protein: CASSEGPGGRNTIYF.

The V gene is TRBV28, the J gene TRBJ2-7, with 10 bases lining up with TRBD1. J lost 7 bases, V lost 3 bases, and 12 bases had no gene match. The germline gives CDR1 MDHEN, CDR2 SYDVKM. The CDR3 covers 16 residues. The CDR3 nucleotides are TGTGCCAGCAGTTTGCGGGCCGGGACAGGGGTTCGGGAGCAGTACTTC. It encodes CASSLRAGTGVREQYF.

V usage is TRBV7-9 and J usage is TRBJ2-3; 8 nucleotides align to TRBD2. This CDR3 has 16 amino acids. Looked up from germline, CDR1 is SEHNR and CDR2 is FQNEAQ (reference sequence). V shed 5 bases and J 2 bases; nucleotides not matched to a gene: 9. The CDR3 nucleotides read TGTGCCAGCAGCGACACCGGGGGGGGCATCACAGATACGCAGTATTTT. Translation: CASSDTGGGITDTQYF.

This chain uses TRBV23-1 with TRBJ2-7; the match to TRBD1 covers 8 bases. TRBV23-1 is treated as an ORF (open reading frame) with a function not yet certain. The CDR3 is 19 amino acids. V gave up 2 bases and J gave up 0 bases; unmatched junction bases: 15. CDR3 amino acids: CASSQGQGLQRPSSYEQYF. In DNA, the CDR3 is TGCGCCAGCAGTCAAGGACAGGGACTCCAGCGGCCAAGCTCCTACGAGCAGTACTTC.

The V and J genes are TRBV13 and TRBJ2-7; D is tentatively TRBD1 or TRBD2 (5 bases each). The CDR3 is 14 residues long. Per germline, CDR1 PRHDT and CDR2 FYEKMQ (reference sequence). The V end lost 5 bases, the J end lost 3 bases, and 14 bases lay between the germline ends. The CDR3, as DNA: TGTGCCAGCAGCGTGATTGGGACCGACTACGAGCAGTACTTC. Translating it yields CASSVIGTDYEQYF.

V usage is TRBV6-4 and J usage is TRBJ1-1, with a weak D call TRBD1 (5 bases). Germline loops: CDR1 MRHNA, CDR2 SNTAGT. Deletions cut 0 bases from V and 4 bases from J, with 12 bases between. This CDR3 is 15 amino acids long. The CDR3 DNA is TGTGCCAGCAGTGACTCACCAGGGCCCGGCACTGAAGCTTTCTTT. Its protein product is CASSDSPGPGTEAFF.

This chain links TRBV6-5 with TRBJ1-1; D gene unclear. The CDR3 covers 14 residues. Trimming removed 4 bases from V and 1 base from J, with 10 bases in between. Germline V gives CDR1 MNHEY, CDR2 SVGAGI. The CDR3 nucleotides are TGTGCCAGCAGTTCAGGCGTCGCGAACACTGAAGCTTTCTTT. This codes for CASSSGVANTEAFF.

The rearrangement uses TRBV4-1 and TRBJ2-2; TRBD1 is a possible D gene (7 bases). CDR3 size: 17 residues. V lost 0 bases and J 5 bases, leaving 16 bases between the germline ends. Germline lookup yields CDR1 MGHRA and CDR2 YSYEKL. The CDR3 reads CASSQDFRGAWTGELFF. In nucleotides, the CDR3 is TGCGCCAGCAGCCAAGACTTCAGGGGGGCCTGGACCGGGGAGCTGTTTTTT.

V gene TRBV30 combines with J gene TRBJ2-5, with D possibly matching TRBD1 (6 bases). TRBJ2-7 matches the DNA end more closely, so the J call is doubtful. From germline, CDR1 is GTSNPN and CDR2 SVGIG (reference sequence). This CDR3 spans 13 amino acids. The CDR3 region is CAWSAQGFHEQYF. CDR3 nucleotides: TGTGCCTGGAGTGCCCAGGGGTTCCACGAGCAGTACTTC.

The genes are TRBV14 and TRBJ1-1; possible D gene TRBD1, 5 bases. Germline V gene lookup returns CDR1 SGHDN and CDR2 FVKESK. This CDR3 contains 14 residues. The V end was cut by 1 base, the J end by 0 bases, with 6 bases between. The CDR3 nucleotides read TGTGCCAGCAGCCAAGGACAGATGAACACTGAAGCTTTCTTT. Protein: CASSQGQMNTEAFF.

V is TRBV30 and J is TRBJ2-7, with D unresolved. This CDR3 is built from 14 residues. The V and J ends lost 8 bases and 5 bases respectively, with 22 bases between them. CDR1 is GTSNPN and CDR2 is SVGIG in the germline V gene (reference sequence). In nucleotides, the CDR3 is TGTGCCCTAGGGATGGAGACGGCTCGGGACGAGCAGTACTTC. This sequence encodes CALGMETARDEQYF. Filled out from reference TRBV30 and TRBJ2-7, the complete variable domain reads SQTIHQWPATLVQPVGSPLSLECTVEGTSNPNLYWYRQAAGRGLQLLFYSVGIGQISSEVPQNLSASRPQDRQFILSSKKLLLSDSGFYLCALGMETARDEQYFGPGTRLTVT.

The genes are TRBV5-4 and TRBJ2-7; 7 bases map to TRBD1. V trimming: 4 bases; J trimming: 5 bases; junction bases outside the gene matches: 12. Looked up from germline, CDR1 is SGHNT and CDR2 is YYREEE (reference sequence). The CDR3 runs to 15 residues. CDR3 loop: CASSREQGKGHEQYF. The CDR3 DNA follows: TGTGCCAGCAGCAGGGAACAGGGGAAAGGGCACGAGCAGTACTTC.

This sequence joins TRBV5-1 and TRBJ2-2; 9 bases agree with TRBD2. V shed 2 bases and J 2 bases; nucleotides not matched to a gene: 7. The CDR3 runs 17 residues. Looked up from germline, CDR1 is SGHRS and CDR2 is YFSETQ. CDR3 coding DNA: TGCGCCAGCAGCTTCTTTCAAGCGGGGGGTAACACCGGGGAGCTGTTTTTT. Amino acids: CASSFFQAGGNTGELFF. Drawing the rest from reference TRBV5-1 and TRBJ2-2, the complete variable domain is KAGVTQTPRYLIKTRGQQVTLSCSPISGHRSVSWYQQTPGQGLQFLFEYFSETQRNKGNFPGRFSGRQFSNSRSEMNVSTLELGDSALYLCASSFFQAGGNTGELFFGEGSRLTVL.

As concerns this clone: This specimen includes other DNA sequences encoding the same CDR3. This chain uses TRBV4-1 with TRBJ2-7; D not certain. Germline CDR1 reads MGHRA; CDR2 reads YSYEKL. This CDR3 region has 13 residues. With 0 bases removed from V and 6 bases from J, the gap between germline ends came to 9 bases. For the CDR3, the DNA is TGCGCCAGCAGCCAAGACTTGAGGTTCGAGCAGTACTTC. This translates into CASSQDLRFEQYF.

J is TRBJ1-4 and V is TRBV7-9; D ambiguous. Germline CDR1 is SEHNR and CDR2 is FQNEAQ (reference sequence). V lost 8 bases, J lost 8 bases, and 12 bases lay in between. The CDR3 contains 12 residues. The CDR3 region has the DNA TGTGCCAGCCGCGGCATGAAGGAAAAACTGTTTTTT. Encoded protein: CASRGMKEKLFF.

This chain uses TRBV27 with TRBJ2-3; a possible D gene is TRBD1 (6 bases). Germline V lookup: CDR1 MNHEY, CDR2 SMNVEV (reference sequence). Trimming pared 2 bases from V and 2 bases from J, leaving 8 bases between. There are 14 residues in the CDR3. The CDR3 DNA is TGTGCCAGCAGTTTAGGGACAAACACAGATACGCAGTATTTT. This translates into CASSLGTNTDTQYF.

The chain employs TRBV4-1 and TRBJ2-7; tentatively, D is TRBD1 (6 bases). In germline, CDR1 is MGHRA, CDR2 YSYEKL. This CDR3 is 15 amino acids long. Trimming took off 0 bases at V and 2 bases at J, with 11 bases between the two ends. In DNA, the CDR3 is TGCGCCAGCAGCCAAGAATACAGGGATGCCTACGAGCAGTACTTC. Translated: CASSQEYRDAYEQYF.

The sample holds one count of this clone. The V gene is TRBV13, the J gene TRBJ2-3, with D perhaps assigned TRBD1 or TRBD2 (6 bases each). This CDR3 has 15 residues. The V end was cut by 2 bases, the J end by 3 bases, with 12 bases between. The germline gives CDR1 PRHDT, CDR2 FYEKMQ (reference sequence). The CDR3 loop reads CASSLLGGRTDTQYF. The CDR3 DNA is TGTGCCAGCAGCTTATTAGGGGGGAGAACAGATACGCAGTATTTT. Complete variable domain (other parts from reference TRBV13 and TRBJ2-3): AAGVIQSPRHLIKEKRETATLKCYPIPRHDTVYWYQQGPGQDPQFLISFYEKMQSDKGSIPDRFSAQQFSDYHSELNMSSLELGDSALYFCASSLLGGRTDTQYFGPGTRLTVL.

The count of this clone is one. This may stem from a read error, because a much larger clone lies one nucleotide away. The CDR3 region is CASSLRDTEAFF. CDR3 sequence (DNA): TGTGCCAGCAGCTTGAGGGACACTGAAGCTTTCTTT. The chain recombines TRBV5-8 with TRBJ1-1; D is undetermined. Germline-derived CDR1 and CDR2 are SGHTS and YDEGEE. V gave up 1 base and J gave up 3 bases, with 4 bases separating them. The CDR3 has 12 amino acids.